This T cell receptor beta chain was observed in a study of high-grade serous ovarian cancer treatment subgroups. Across the whole study: Mean per sample: approximately 14,000 reads, around 7,100 unique TCR beta rearrangements.

Produced via immunoSEQ multiplex PCR; TCRdb's table is partial and in-frame only. The sample has roughly 500 clones; 60% to 85% are singletons. Tumor tissue was taken before any definitive surgery or chemotherapy was given. The CDR3 contains 12 residues. Germline-derived CDR1 and CDR2 are MNHNY and SVGAGI (reference sequence). This clone was picked up one time. The junction and the germline gene differ at one end; a read error may be behind it. The sample was tumor tissue. This chain uses TRBV6-6 with TRBJ1-2; D is undetermined. This TCR was recovered from a human donor with high-grade serous ovarian cancer. CDR3 sequence reads: CASSSQIPNSDF. The CDR3 DNA sequence: TGTGCCAGCAGCAGTCAAATCCCCAACTCAGACTTC.